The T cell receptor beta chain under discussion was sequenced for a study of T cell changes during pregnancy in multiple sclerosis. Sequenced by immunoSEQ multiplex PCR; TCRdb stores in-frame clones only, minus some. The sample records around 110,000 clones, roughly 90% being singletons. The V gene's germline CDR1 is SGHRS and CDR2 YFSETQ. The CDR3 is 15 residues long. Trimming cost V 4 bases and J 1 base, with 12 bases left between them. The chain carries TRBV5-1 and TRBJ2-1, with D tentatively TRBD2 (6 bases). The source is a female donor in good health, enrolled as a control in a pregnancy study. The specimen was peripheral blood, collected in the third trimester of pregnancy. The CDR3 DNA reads TGCGCCAGCAGCCCCTCGACTAGTTCCTACAATGAGCAGTTCTTC. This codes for CASSPSTSSYNEQFF.